This note documents a single TCR beta chain sequence. Its specificity is unknown. This entry belongs to a study of CD8 T cells in Susac syndrome. Study-level results: The study conceded that relatively few individuals underwent its TCR sequencing and HLA analysis.

TCR beta sequences were obtained from blood CD8+ and CD4+ T cells. Healthy donors acted as controls, with matching for age and sex. Roughly 0.5 to 1 ug RNA was reverse transcribed with random hexamers. The method of amplification for TCR beta CDR3 was immunoSEQ multiplex PCR, covering 54 Vbeta and 13 Jbeta. TCRdb used MiXCR to reprocess the immunoSEQ multiplex PCR reads, holding one entry per CDR3 protein. The table records 150,000 or so distinct CDR3 sequences, roughly 95% of them present only once. The receptor comes from a human donor in good health. The sequenced sample consisted of CD4+ T cells from PBMCs.

In nucleotides, the CDR3 is TGTGCCAGCAGCCCCACTGGAGGCCGCACAGATACGCAGTATTTT. Translation gives CASSPTGGRTDTQYF. This chain uses TRBV7-2 with TRBJ2-3; D is perhaps TRBD2 (5 bases). This CDR3 spans 15 amino acids. With 5 bases removed from V and 1 base from J, the gap between germline ends came to 13 bases. In germline, CDR1 is SGHTA, CDR2 FQGNSA.